Shown below are 20 T cell receptor beta chains from a single sample sequenced in a study of blood T cell repertoires in COVID-19. Some clones are missing from TCRdb's copy, which holds only in-frame ones; the method was immunoSEQ multiplex PCR. Of over 60,000 clones detected, about 91% appear once; the ten largest clones hold approximately 8.9%. The sample was peripheral blood. These receptors were taken from a man at least 80 years old with acute or convalescent COVID-19.

This clone was observed a few times. This chain connects TRBV11-2 to TRBJ1-1; TRBD1 aligns across 8 bases. Germline values: CDR1 SGHAT, CDR2 FQNNGV. The trim removed 5 bases at V and 2 bases at J, leaving 7 bases unmatched. The CDR3 contains 15 residues. In DNA, the CDR3 is TGTGCCAGCAGCACCTGGACAGGGAAAAACACTGAAGCTTTCTTT. Its translation: CASSTWTGKNTEAFF.

This clone turned up a few times. The chain employs TRBV19 and TRBJ1-1, with a weak D call TRBD1 (6 bases). Germline values: CDR1 LNHDA, CDR2 SQIVND (reference sequence). The CDR3 is made up of 15 amino acids. Trimming shortened V by 5 bases and J by 0 bases, and 13 bases separated the two germline ends. The CDR3 here is CASSVFSGVNTEAFF. The CDR3 bases are TGTGCCAGTAGTGTCTTCTCAGGGGTGAACACTGAAGCTTTCTTT.

This chain uses TRBV2 with TRBJ2-2, with a weak D call TRBD1 (7 bases). CDR3 length: 15 residues. In germline, CDR1 is SNHLY, CDR2 FYNNEI. Trimming cost V 2 bases and J 2 bases, with 9 bases left between them. The CDR3 bases are TGTGCCAGCAGTGAACAGGGGGGTAACACCGGGGAGCTGTTTTTT. This sequence encodes CASSEQGGNTGELFF.

The chain joins TRBV24-1 to TRBJ2-6; no reliable D call. V was pared by 3 bases and J by 2 bases, with 4 bases between. The CDR3 totals 14 residues. The germline V gene encodes CDR1 KGHDR and CDR2 SFDVKD. The chain's CDR3 is CATSDPAGANVLTF. CDR3 nucleotide sequence: TGTGCCACCAGTGATCCCGCTGGGGCCAACGTCCTGACTTTC.

The rearrangement links TRBV3-1 (or the pseudogene TRBV3-2) to TRBJ2-7; 12 nucleotides agree with TRBD2. The CDR3 is made up of 14 amino acids. Germline values: CDR1 LGHDT, CDR2 YNNKEL (reference sequence). J lost 5 bases, V lost 3 bases, and 2 bases had no gene match. This CDR3 reads CASSQRLAGDEQYF. The CDR3 nucleotides are TGTGCCAGCAGCCAGAGACTAGCGGGAGACGAGCAGTACTTC.

The V and J genes are TRBV2 and TRBJ2-1, with 14 bases matching TRBD2. Germline assignment: CDR1 SNHLY and CDR2 FYNNEI. The CDR3 sequence is 17 residues long. V gave up 10 bases and J gave up 4 bases; unmatched junction bases: 12. CDR3 residues: CATQTGGLAGAYNEQFF. The CDR3 DNA follows: TGTGCCACCCAGACTGGGGGACTAGCGGGGGCGTACAATGAGCAGTTCTTC.

This chain links TRBV5-4 with TRBJ2-3; D unclear. CDR1 is SGHNT and CDR2 is YYREEE in the germline V gene (reference sequence). The CDR3 has 12 residues. V gave up 3 bases and J gave up 2 bases, with 4 bases separating them. CDR3 in DNA: TGTGCCAGCAGCTCATCCACAGATACGCAGTATTTT. Translating it yields CASSSSTDTQYF.

The rearrangement uses TRBV12-3 or TRBV12-4 and TRBJ2-3; possible D gene TRBD2, 6 bases. The CDR3 consists of 13 residues. V shed 7 bases and J shed 4 bases, with 12 bases lying between them. The CDR3 DNA follows: TGTGCCAGCACCCAATCGGGGGCAGATACGCAGTATTTT. It translates to CASTQSGADTQYF.

This clone came up once. The J gene is TRBJ2-7, the V gene TRBV2; D uncertain. The CDR3 is 14 amino acids. V was clipped by 7 bases and J by 1 base, with 14 bases between them. CDR1 and CDR2 (germline): SNHLY, FYNNEI. In DNA, the CDR3 is TGTGCCAGCACGGTAGCCGGTAGATCCTACGAGCAGTACTTC. This sequence encodes CASTVAGRSYEQYF.

On this clone itself: Other DNA sequences of this sample code for an identical CDR3. The rearrangement uses TRBV6-5 and TRBJ1-1; the D gene is possibly TRBD1 (5 bases). Germline V gives CDR1 MNHEY, CDR2 SVGAGI. The V end was cut by 7 bases, the J end by 0 bases, with 15 bases between. CDR3 length: 15 amino acids. CDR3 DNA sequence: TGTGCCAGCAATCCTTCGGCCAGGGTGAACACTGAAGCTTTCTTT. Amino acid sequence: CASNPSARVNTEAFF.

The V call is TRBV30, the J call TRBJ1-3; D not certain. The CDR3 is made up of 14 amino acids. Germline V gene lookup returns CDR1 GTSNPN and CDR2 SVGIG (reference sequence). The V gene lost 4 bases and the J gene lost 4 bases, with 14 bases spanning the gap. CDR3 nucleotides: TGTGCCTGGAATACGGGAGGGTCCGGAAACACCATATATTTT. This gives the protein CAWNTGGSGNTIYF.

This chain connects TRBV18 to TRBJ2-6; possibly TRBD1 for D (6 bases). Per the germline V gene, CDR1 is KGHSH and CDR2 is LQKENI. With 6 bases removed from V and 0 bases from J, the gap between germline ends came to 12 bases. This CDR3 is 16 amino acids long. In nucleotides, the CDR3 is TGTGCCAGCTCCGGGACACTCAACTCTGGGGCCAACGTCCTGACTTTC. This gives the protein CASSGTLNSGANVLTF.

This chain uses TRBV10-3 with TRBJ1-2, with 11 positions matching TRBD1. CDR3 length equals 18 residues. Germline V CDR1 and CDR2: ENHRY, SYGVKD. After removal of 2 bases from V and 1 base from J, the junction contained 9 bases not matched to a gene. CDR3 in amino acids: CAISEPSSDRGHNYGYTF. In nucleotides, the CDR3 is TGTGCCATCAGTGAGCCATCCTCGGACAGGGGGCATAACTATGGCTACACCTTC.

This clone has more than one count but fewer than ten. V is TRBV7-6 and J is TRBJ1-2; tentatively, D is TRBD1 (6 bases). Trimming pared 8 bases from V and 6 bases from J, leaving 13 bases between. Germline V CDR1 and CDR2: SGHVS, FNYEAQ. The CDR3 is made up of 12 amino acids. This chain's CDR3 is CASGSTGNGYTF. Here the CDR3 DNA reads TGTGCCAGCGGGTCTACAGGGAATGGCTACACCTTC.

The V gene is TRBV5-1, the J gene TRBJ2-5; perhaps TRBD1 as D (7 bases). Trimming cost V 5 bases and J 1 base, with 18 bases left between them. Germline-derived CDR1 and CDR2 are SGHRS and YFSETQ. This CDR3 comprises 16 residues. The CDR3 nucleotides are TGCGCCAGCAGACTACAGGGGACTGGGGCCCAAGAGACCCAGTACTTC. It yields the protein CASRLQGTGAQETQYF.

V is TRBV27 and J is TRBJ2-7; TRBD2 is a possible D gene (6 bases). In germline, CDR1 is MNHEY, CDR2 SMNVEV (reference sequence). This CDR3 contains 16 residues. With 5 bases removed from V and 3 bases from J, the gap between germline ends came to 20 bases. The CDR3 reads CASSPFSGGMGYEQYF. The CDR3 coding sequence is TGTGCCAGCAGTCCATTCTCTGGGGGGATGGGCTACGAGCAGTACTTC.

The V and J genes are TRBV20-1 and TRBJ1-1; D gene ambiguous. Germline lookup yields CDR1 DFQATT and CDR2 SNEGSKA (reference sequence). The CDR3 is made up of 11 amino acids. Trimming shortened V by 3 bases and J by 5 bases, and 7 bases separated the two germline ends. The CDR3 DNA reads as TGCAGTGCTAGTAGAACAACTGAAGCTTTCTTT. As protein: CSASRTTEAFF.

The chain joins TRBV3-1 (or the pseudogene TRBV3-2) to TRBJ1-3, with D unclear. V gave up 4 bases and J gave up 9 bases, with 7 bases separating them. The CDR3 has 11 amino acids. Germline V gives CDR1 LGHDT, CDR2 YNNKEL (reference sequence). The CDR3, as DNA: TGTGCCAGCAGCCGTCGCGGCACCATATATTTT. Protein: CASSRRGTIYF.

Here the CDR3 DNA reads TGTGCCAGCAGTTTTTTGAGTTCCCTCACCTACGAGCAGTACTTC. It codes for CASSFLSSLTYEQYF. The chain joins TRBV27 to TRBJ2-7; D unclear. Trimming left V 3 bases short and J 2 bases short, with 14 bases between. This CDR3 contains 15 residues. In germline, CDR1 is MNHEY, CDR2 SMNVEV (reference sequence).

The chain employs TRBV6-5 and TRBJ2-1; 9 bases match TRBD2. J lost 5 bases, V lost 6 bases, and 8 bases had no gene match. This CDR3 comprises 15 residues. Germline V gene sequence: CDR1 MNHEY, CDR2 SVGAGI. CDR3 bases: TGTGCCAGCAGCCCATTAGCGGGGGCTCACAATGAGCAGTTCTTC. As protein: CASSPLAGAHNEQFF.